These T cell receptor beta chains were read from a single sample in a study of T cell responses to AZD1222 COVID-19 vaccine. Profiled with immunoSEQ multiplex PCR; TCRdb holds only in-frame clones, not every one. The profile shows under 200,000 clones, 75% to 90% of them singletons. Here the sequenced sample was peripheral blood, taken on day 0 of MenACWY control vaccination. These receptor sequences come from an adult in good health. The CDR3 runs from the conserved cysteine through the conserved F or W.

length	V	J	CDR3
15	TRBV2	TRBJ2-7	CASSPYAGGPYEQYF
16	TRBV28	TRBJ1-4	CASSSLGASTNEKLFF
14	TRBV5-1	TRBJ2-1	CASSLANSLDEQFF
17	TRBV5-1	TRBJ1-6	CASSLQGLSSYNSPLHF
14	TRBV7-9	TRBJ1-4	CASSLGTVDGKLFF
16	TRBV28	TRBJ1-3	CASSQLTTGPGNTIYF
16	TRBV6-2/TRBV6-3	TRBJ2-3	CASSYVPDLSTDTQYF
13	TRBV27	TRBJ2-3	CASSLTSTDTQYF
16	TRBV9	TRBJ2-3	CASSVGQTLYTDTQYF
13	TRBV7-3	TRBJ2-3	CASSRGVTDTQYF
14	TRBV29-1	TRBJ1-4	CSVYKGTGGEKLFF
15	TRBV11-3	TRBJ2-1	CASSLERGSYNEQFF
12	TRBV10-2	TRBJ2-2	CCHPSGGGELFF
11	TRBV6-5	TRBJ1-1	CASSRDREAFF
11	TRBV6-5	TRBJ2-5	CASSSDRTQYF
18	TRBV24-1	TRBJ2-1	CATSDSLNSGAGYNEQFF
15	TRBV6-2/TRBV6-3	TRBJ2-1	CASSPRWGDYNEQFF
15	TRBV19	TRBJ2-1	CASSLEGSSYNEQFF
14	TRBV18	TRBJ1-2	CASSPQDSIYGYTF
12	TRBV28	TRBJ2-7	CASTGSSYEQYF
13	TRBV27	TRBJ1-1	CASSLRRDTEAFF
13	TRBV30	TRBJ1-1	CAWSDRQGGEAFF
18	TRBV5-1	TRBJ2-5	CASSPPARVRGPMETQYF
12	TRBV12-3/TRBV12-4	TRBJ1-2	CASSRGVYGYTF
16	TRBV5-6	TRBJ1-1	CASSPRTTRMNTEAFF
12	TRBV28	TRBJ2-1	CASGRALDEQFF
14	TRBV5-1	TRBJ2-5	CASSKTGEWETQYF
14	TRBV7-9	TRBJ2-1	CASSGNPGVNEQFF
17	TRBV7-9	TRBJ1-2	CASSLTRTGGNFYGYTF
15	TRBV6-5	TRBJ2-5	CASSILGGSQETQYF
13	TRBV15	TRBJ1-6	CATSPRQNSPLHF
15	TRBV3-1/TRBV3-2	TRBJ1-4	CASSPGQSWREKLFF
16	TRBV5-6	TRBJ2-5	CASSSGQVDTQETQYF
16	TRBV2	TRBJ1-1	CASSASGRAANTEAFF
12	TRBV6-2/TRBV6-3	TRBJ2-7	CASSYLLYEQYF
17	TRBV18	TRBJ1-6	CASSATGVITYNSPLHF
15	TRBV15	TRBJ1-6	CATSRGQGNNSPLHF
12	TRBV11-3	TRBJ2-7	CASSSGGHEQYF
15	TRBV4-2	TRBJ1-2	CASSQVDRGRGLYTF
17	TRBV5-1	TRBJ1-1	CASSLGGTGGMNTEAFF